What follows are 8 T cell receptor beta chains derived from one specimen sequenced in a study of blood T cell repertoires in COVID-19. Profiling relied on immunoSEQ multiplex PCR, and the TCRdb table lists in-frame clones only, not all of them. Of more than 85,000 clones listed, 84% were seen once; the top ten hold around 25%. Sequencing input: peripheral blood. These receptors originate from a man aged 55 to 70 with acute or convalescent COVID-19.

The V and J genes are TRBV6-5 and TRBJ1-5, with D unclear. The germline V gene encodes CDR1 MNHEY and CDR2 SVGAGI. V was pared by 2 bases and J by 7 bases, with 12 bases between. The CDR3 has 14 residues. CDR3 amino acids: CASSYRSRGQPQHF. The CDR3 nucleotides read TGTGCCAGCAGTTACAGGAGTAGAGGACAGCCCCAGCATTTT.

The chain employs TRBV19 and TRBJ2-1; maybe TRBD2 (7 bases). This CDR3 is built from 14 residues. Germline lookup yields CDR1 LNHDA and CDR2 SQIVND (reference sequence). V was clipped by 5 bases and J by 8 bases, with 16 bases between them. CDR3 bases: TGTGCCAGTAGTCGAGGGGGGGCCTTCGATGAGCAGTTCTTC. Translated: CASSRGGAFDEQFF.

The chain links TRBV18 to TRBJ1-2, with D maybe TRBD1 (5 bases). The CDR3 covers 15 residues. The germline gives CDR1 KGHSH, CDR2 LQKENI. The germline V and J ends were trimmed by 2 bases and 4 bases, with 14 bases remaining between them. The CDR3 reads CASSPGPAGGYGYTF. DNA for the CDR3: TGTGCCAGCTCACCAGGGCCGGCGGGGGGCTATGGCTACACCTTC.

The chain couples TRBV28 to TRBJ2-4; D might be TRBD1 (7 bases). The CDR3 is made up of 16 amino acids. CDR1 and CDR2 from the germline V gene are MDHEN and SYDVKM. The V gene lost 7 bases and the J gene lost 1 base, with 17 bases spanning the gap. CDR3 bases: TGTGCCAGCAAAACTACAGGGGAGGAGGCCAAAAACATTCAGTACTTC. This encodes CASKTTGEEAKNIQYF.

The chain has TRBV4-1 and TRBJ1-4; D is possibly TRBD1 (5 bases). CDR3 length equals 14 residues. V was shortened by 0 bases and J by 8 bases, with 10 bases between the two germline ends. The germline gives CDR1 MGHRA, CDR2 YSYEKL. CDR3 sequence (DNA): TGCGCCAGCAGCCAAGACAGGGCACGCGAAAAACTGTTTTTT. Amino acid sequence: CASSQDRAREKLFF.

The DNA of the CDR3 is TGTGCCAGCAGGGGCCCGGGAACCTTCTACAATGAGCAGTTCTTC. Amino acids: CASRGPGTFYNEQFF. The chain is built from TRBV11-2 and TRBJ2-1; possibly TRBD2 for D (5 bases). Germline loops: CDR1 SGHAT, CDR2 FQNNGV. Trimming stripped 6 bases from V and 3 bases from J, with 15 bases between. This CDR3 has 15 residues.

This clone appeared a few times. The V call is TRBV7-2, the J call TRBJ1-1, with D possibly TRBD1 on 5 matching bases. This CDR3 comprises 13 residues. V lost 5 bases to trimming and J lost 6 bases, with 13 bases between them. Germline CDR1 and CDR2: SGHTA and FQGNSA. Here the CDR3 reads CASSVDGGAEAFF. For the CDR3, the DNA is TGTGCCAGCAGCGTTGACGGGGGGGCTGAAGCTTTCTTT.

V usage is TRBV3-1 (or the pseudogene TRBV3-2) and J usage is TRBJ2-1; D perhaps matches TRBD2 (5 bases). Per germline, CDR1 LGHDT and CDR2 YNNKEL (reference sequence). The CDR3 is 15 amino acids. V was shortened by 4 bases and J by 2 bases, with 12 bases between the two germline ends. CDR3 nucleotides: TGTGCCAGCAGCCCCCCGGACTTCCCCTACAATGAGCAGTTCTTC. It encodes CASSPPDFPYNEQFF.